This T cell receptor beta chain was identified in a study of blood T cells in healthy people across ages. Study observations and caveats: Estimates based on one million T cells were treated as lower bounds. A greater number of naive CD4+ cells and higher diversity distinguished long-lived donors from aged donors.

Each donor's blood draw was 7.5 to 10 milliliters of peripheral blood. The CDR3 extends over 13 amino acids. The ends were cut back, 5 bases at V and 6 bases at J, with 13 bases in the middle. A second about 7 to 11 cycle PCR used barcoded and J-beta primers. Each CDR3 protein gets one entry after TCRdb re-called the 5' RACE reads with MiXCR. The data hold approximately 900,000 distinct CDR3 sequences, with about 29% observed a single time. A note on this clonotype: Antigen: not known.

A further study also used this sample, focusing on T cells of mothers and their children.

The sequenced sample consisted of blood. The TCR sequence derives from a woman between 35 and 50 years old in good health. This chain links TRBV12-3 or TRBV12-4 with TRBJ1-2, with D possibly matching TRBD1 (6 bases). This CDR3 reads CASSTTGADGYTF. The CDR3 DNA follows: TGTGCCAGCAGTACGACAGGAGCTGATGGCTACACCTTC.